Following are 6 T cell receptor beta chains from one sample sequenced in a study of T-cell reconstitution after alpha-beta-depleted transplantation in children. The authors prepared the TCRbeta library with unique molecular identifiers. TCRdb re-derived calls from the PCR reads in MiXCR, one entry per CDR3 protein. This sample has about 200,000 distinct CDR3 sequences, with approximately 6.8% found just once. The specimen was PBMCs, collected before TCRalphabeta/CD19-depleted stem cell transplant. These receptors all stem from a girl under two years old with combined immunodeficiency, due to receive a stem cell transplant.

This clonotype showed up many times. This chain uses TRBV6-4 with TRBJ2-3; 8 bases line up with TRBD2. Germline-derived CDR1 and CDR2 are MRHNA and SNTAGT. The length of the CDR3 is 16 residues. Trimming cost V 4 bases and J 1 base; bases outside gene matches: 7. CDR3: CASSVGAGEGTDTQYF. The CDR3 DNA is TGTGCCAGCAGTGTGGGAGCGGGAGAAGGCACAGATACGCAGTATTTT.

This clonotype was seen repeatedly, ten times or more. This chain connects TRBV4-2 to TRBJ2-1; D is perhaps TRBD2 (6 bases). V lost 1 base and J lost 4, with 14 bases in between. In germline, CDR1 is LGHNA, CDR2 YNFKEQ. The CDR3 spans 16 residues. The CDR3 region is CASSQAGGTAYNEQFF. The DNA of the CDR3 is TGTGCCAGCAGCCAAGCCGGCGGGACCGCTTACAATGAGCAGTTCTTC.

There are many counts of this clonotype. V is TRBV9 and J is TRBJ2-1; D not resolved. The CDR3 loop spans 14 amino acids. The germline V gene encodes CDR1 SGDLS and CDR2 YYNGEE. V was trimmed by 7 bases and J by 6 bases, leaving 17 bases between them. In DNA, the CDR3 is TGTGCCAGCGCAATAAGTGGGGAATTCAATGAGCAGTTCTTC. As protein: CASAISGEFNEQFF.

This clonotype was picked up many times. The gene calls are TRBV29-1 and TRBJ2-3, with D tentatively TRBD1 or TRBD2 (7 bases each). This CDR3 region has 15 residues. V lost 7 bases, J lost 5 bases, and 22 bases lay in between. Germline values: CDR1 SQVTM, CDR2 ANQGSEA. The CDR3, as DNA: TGCAGCGCACCAGGGAGGGGGCCCATAGGAGATACGCAGTATTTT. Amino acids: CSAPGRGPIGDTQYF.

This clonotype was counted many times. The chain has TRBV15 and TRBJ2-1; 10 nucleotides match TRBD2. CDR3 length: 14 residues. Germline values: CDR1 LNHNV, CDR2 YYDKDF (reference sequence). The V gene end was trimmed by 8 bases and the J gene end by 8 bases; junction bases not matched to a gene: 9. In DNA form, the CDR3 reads TGTGCCACCGTCAAGCGGGAGGGCCTCTATGAGCAGTTCTTC. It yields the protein CATVKREGLYEQFF.

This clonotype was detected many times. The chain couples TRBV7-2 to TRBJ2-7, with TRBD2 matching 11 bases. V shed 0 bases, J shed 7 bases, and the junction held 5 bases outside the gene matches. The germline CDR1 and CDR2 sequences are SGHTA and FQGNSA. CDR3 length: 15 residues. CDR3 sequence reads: CASSLARLAGSEQYF. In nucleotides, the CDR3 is TGTGCCAGCAGCTTAGCTCGACTAGCGGGGAGTGAGCAGTACTTC.